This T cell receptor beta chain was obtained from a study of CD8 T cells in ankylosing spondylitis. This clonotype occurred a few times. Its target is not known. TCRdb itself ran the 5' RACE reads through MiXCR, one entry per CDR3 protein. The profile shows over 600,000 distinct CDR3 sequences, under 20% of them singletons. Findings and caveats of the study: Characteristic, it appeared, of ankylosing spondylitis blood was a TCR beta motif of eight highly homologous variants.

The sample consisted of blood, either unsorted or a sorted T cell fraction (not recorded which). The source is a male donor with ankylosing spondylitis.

CDR3 DNA sequence: TGCAGTGCTCCGACAGGGGCTCTTTCTGGGGCCAACGTCCTGACTTTC. It is translated as CSAPTGALSGANVLTF. The chain carries TRBV20-1 and TRBJ2-6; 8 bases map to TRBD1. Germline trimming cut 5 bases from V and 1 base from J; bases unmatched to any gene: 7. This CDR3 region has 16 residues. Per the germline V gene, CDR1 is DFQATT and CDR2 is SNEGSKA (reference sequence).